The 24 T cell receptor beta chains reported below all come from one sample, sequenced in a study of T cells in Graves' hyperthyroidism and ophthalmopathy (dated by TCRdb to between 2018 and 2021). The method behind the library was multiplex PCR. Instrument used: Illumina HiSeq 2000. Amplification of TCR beta CDR3 regions was carried out from RNA transcripts. The first round of RT-PCR for the TCR CDR3 was performed with the HTBI primer set and the Qiagen OneStep RT-PCR kit. The raw public data were reprocessed by TCRdb itself: fastp quality trimming at Q25, MiXCR clonotype calling, in-frame beta chains only. Under each unique CDR3 protein, matching rows form one entry showing the most common genes and DNA. The sample records about 720,000 distinct CDR3 sequences, around 15% of which are singletons. The ten largest make up 8.4% of the sample. The sequenced material came from blood. The receptors derive from a man aged 18 to 29 with Graves' hyperthyroidism.

There are many counts of this clonotype. This chain links TRBV2 with TRBJ2-1; TRBD1 or TRBD2 may be the D gene (5 bases each). The CDR3 totals 14 residues. Germline values: CDR1 SNHLY, CDR2 FYNNEI. Deletions cut 10 bases from V and 2 bases from J, with 15 bases between. The DNA for the CDR3 is TGTGCCATGGAACGAGGGGCCCCCTACAATGAGCAGTTCTTC. Residues: CAMERGAPYNEQFF.

Only a few counts were recorded for this clonotype. The chain recombines TRBV4-1 with TRBJ2-7, with D possibly matching TRBD2 (6 bases). Germline CDR1 reads MGHRA; CDR2 reads YSYEKL. V was trimmed by 3 bases and J by 2 bases, leaving 14 bases between them. The CDR3 sequence is 15 residues long. The CDR3 protein is CASSHLGASAYEQYF. Here the CDR3 DNA reads TGCGCCAGCAGCCACCTAGGGGCTAGCGCCTACGAGCAGTACTTC.

The gene calls are TRBV25-1 and TRBJ2-1, with a possible D match to TRBD2 (6 bases). The V end lost 5 bases, the J end lost 9 bases, and 17 bases lay between the germline ends. The CDR3 loop spans 14 amino acids. CDR1 and CDR2 (germline): MGHDK, SYGVNS. The DNA of the CDR3 is TGTGCCAGCAGTATTAAAGTAGCCGGGGGTGAGCAGTTCTTC. It translates to CASSIKVAGGEQFF.

This clonotype has a handful of counts. This sequence joins TRBV6-1 and TRBJ2-5, with D hard to call. The CDR3 length is 14 residues. Germline loops: CDR1 MNHNS, CDR2 SASEGT. Trimming removed 3 bases from V and 5 bases from J, with 13 bases in between. CDR3 loop: CASSDLGVRETQYF. The CDR3 bases are TGTGCCAGCAGTGATCTTGGGGTCCGGGAGACCCAGTACTTC.

The chain has TRBV6-2 or TRBV6-3 and TRBJ1-2; tentatively, D is TRBD1 (5 bases). Germline V gene data show CDR1 as MNHEY and CDR2 as SVGEGT. V lost 2 bases, J lost 8 bases, and 18 bases lay in between. The CDR3 has 15 amino acids. CDR3 in DNA: TGTGCCAGCAGTTACGGGACTGGGGTTCTATACGGCTACACCTTC. Amino acid sequence: CASSYGTGVLYGYTF.

The sample holds a few counts of this clonotype. The chain has TRBV3-1 and TRBJ1-2; the match to TRBD1 covers 9 bases. The CDR3 consists of 12 residues. CDR1 and CDR2 from the germline V gene are LGHDT and YNNKEL (reference sequence). After removal of 3 bases from V and 7 bases from J, the junction contained 0 bases not matched to a gene. CDR3: CASSQDRGGYTF. The CDR3 coding sequence is TGTGCCAGCAGCCAGGACAGGGGTGGCTACACCTTC.

The V call is TRBV28, the J call TRBJ2-3; D might be TRBD2 (5 bases). The CDR3 is made up of 15 amino acids. Germline V gene data show CDR1 as MDHEN and CDR2 as SYDVKM. The V end lost 6 bases, the J end lost 0 bases, and 13 bases lay between the germline ends. The CDR3 region has the DNA TGTGCCAGCAGGTCCCGGGATTTTAGCACAGATACGCAGTATTTT. It encodes CASRSRDFSTDTQYF.

The chain joins TRBV30 to TRBJ2-5, with a tentative D call TRBD2 (6 bases). Germline CDR1 is GTSNPN and CDR2 is SVGIG (reference sequence). This CDR3 is built from 14 residues. V was shortened by 0 bases and J by 5 bases, with 13 bases between the two germline ends. CDR3 loop: CAWSVGTEGETQYF. The DNA of the CDR3 is TGTGCCTGGAGTGTGGGCACGGAGGGGGAGACCCAGTACTTC.

In nucleotides, the CDR3 is TGTGCCATCAGTGAGTCAGGAGGGAACAACTATGGCTACACCTTC. The encoded protein is CAISESGGNNYGYTF. The chain has TRBV10-3 and TRBJ1-2, with D hard to call. Trimming left V 0 bases short and J 2 bases short, with 10 bases between. The germline V gene encodes CDR1 ENHRY and CDR2 SYGVKD. CDR3 length: 15 residues.

At least ten counts were recorded for this clonotype. The rearrangement uses TRBV6-6 and TRBJ2-1; 10 nucleotides agree with TRBD2. The ends lost 0 bases at V and 2 bases at J; junction bases unmatched: 4. The CDR3 extends over 17 amino acids. Germline CDR1 reads MNHNY; CDR2 reads SVGAGI (reference sequence). This chain's CDR3 is CASSYSGAGGPYNEQFF. The DNA of the CDR3 is TGTGCCAGCAGTTACTCTGGAGCGGGAGGGCCCTACAATGAGCAGTTCTTC.

This clonotype has at least ten counts. The chain recombines TRBV11-2 with TRBJ2-5, with D possibly TRBD2 on 7 matching bases. V lost 3 bases to trimming and J lost 4 bases, with 12 bases between them. The germline V gene has CDR1 SGHAT and CDR2 FQNNGV. CDR3 length: 14 residues. CDR3 residues: CASSFGGRGETQYF. CDR3 coding DNA: TGTGCCAGCAGCTTCGGGGGGCGCGGAGAGACCCAGTACTTC.

This clonotype was counted ten times or more. J is TRBJ2-5 and V is TRBV20-1, with a tentative D call TRBD1 (6 bases). The CDR3 has 15 amino acids. V shed 2 bases and J shed 2 bases, with 15 bases lying between them. Germline V CDR1 and CDR2: DFQATT, SNEGSKA (reference sequence). The CDR3 DNA reads as TGCAGTGCTAGATCAACCGGGACATCTCAAGAGACCCAGTACTTC. Its protein is CSARSTGTSQETQYF.

This clonotype came up a few times. The chain employs TRBV5-5 and TRBJ1-4, with D uncertain. This CDR3 comprises 15 residues. Germline V gene lookup returns CDR1 SGHKS and CDR2 YYEKEE (reference sequence). V lost 4 bases to trimming and J lost 7 bases, with 17 bases between them. The CDR3 DNA reads TGTGCCAGCAGCAGACCAGGCGGGAGTGGTGAAAAACTGTTTTTT. This encodes CASSRPGGSGEKLFF.

The chain joins TRBV29-1 to TRBJ2-5; TRBD1 or TRBD2 may be the D gene (6 bases each). V gave up 6 bases and J gave up 5 bases, with 16 bases separating them. The CDR3 consists of 13 residues. From germline, CDR1 is SQVTM and CDR2 ANQGSEA. In DNA, the CDR3 is TGCAGCGTGGTCCAAAGGAGGGGGGAGACCCAGTACTTC. Encoded protein: CSVVQRRGETQYF.

The chain joins TRBV2 to TRBJ2-6; TRBD1 might be the D (7 bases). This CDR3 spans 18 amino acids. Trimming stripped 6 bases from V and 0 bases from J, with 18 bases between. Germline loops: CDR1 SNHLY, CDR2 FYNNEI. The CDR3 region has the DNA TGTGCCAGCAGGCCGATTCAGGGGGGCGTCTCTGGGGCCAACGTCCTGACTTTC. Translation: CASRPIQGGVSGANVLTF.

The V and J genes are TRBV20-1 and TRBJ2-5; D call uncertain. Between the trimmed V and J ends, which lost 3 bases and 1 base, there was a span of 12 bases. The CDR3 runs to 14 residues. Per the germline V gene, CDR1 is DFQATT and CDR2 is SNEGSKA (reference sequence). The CDR3 here is CSASRVTGQETQYF. The CDR3 DNA is TGCAGTGCTAGTAGGGTGACCGGCCAAGAGACCCAGTACTTC.

The chain is built from TRBV10-3 and TRBJ2-1, with 10 bases matching TRBD2. CDR3 length: 17 amino acids. Germline V gene data show CDR1 as ENHRY and CDR2 as SYGVKD. V shed 4 bases, J shed 0 bases, and the junction held 6 bases outside the gene matches. In nucleotides, the CDR3 is TGTGCCATCAGTGTGATGACTAGCGGGTCCTCCTACAATGAGCAGTTCTTC. This encodes CAISVMTSGSSYNEQFF.

This rearrangement joins TRBV28 to TRBJ1-5; 7 bases map to TRBD1. The ends lost 6 bases at V and 1 base at J; junction bases unmatched: 6. The CDR3 has 15 amino acids. Germline V gene lookup returns CDR1 MDHEN and CDR2 SYDVKM. CDR3 DNA: TGTGCCAGCAGACCAACAGGGGCCAGCAATCAGCCCCAGCATTTT. It encodes CASRPTGASNQPQHF. Together with reference TRBV28 and TRBJ1-5, the CDR3 gives the full variable domain: DVKVTQSSRYLVKRTGEKVFLECVQDMDHENMFWYRQDPGLGLRLIYFSYDVKMKEKGDIPEGYSVSREKKERFSLILESASTNQTSMYLCASRPTGASNQPQHFGDGTRLSIL.

This clonotype appeared a few times. The chain has TRBV20-1 and TRBJ1-3; 9 positions match TRBD1. J lost 3 bases, V lost 1 base, and 4 bases had no gene match. Germline CDR1 reads DFQATT; CDR2 reads SNEGSKA (reference sequence). The CDR3 contains 15 residues. The CDR3 here is CSARATDRGGNTIYF. The CDR3 nucleotides are TGCAGTGCTAGAGCCACGGACAGGGGTGGAAACACCATATATTTT.

Concerning this clonotype: Given a much more abundant clone one base away, this may be a read error. This chain connects TRBV7-2 to TRBJ1-2; D remains ambiguous. CDR3 length: 14 amino acids. The germline CDR1 and CDR2 sequences are SGHTA and FQGNSA. Here the CDR3 reads CPSSLARTDLGYTF. The CDR3 region has the DNA TGTCCCAGCAGCTTGGCCAGAACAGACCTTGGCTACACCTTC.

This clonotype showed up just a few times. This chain uses TRBV2 with TRBJ2-3, with D possibly TRBD2 on 6 matching bases. The germline gives CDR1 SNHLY, CDR2 FYNNEI. The CDR3 length is 12 residues. Trimming left V 6 bases short and J 5 bases short, with 9 bases between. CDR3 in DNA: TGTGCCAGCAGGAGGGAGGTAGATACGCAGTATTTT. Translation: CASRREVDTQYF.

In its sample, this clonotype was seen many times. This chain connects TRBV5-1 to TRBJ2-2; TRBD1 is a possible D gene (5 bases). Germline V CDR1 and CDR2: SGHRS, YFSETQ. V was shortened by 4 bases and J by 0 bases, with 10 bases between the two germline ends. The CDR3 length is 15 residues. In DNA, the CDR3 is TGCGCCAGCAGCCCTCAAGGGGCGAACACCGGGGAGCTGTTTTTT. This translates into CASSPQGANTGELFF. The full variable domain, rest sourced from reference TRBV5-1 and TRBJ2-2, is KAGVTQTPRYLIKTRGQQVTLSCSPISGHRSVSWYQQTPGQGLQFLFEYFSETQRNKGNFPGRFSGRQFSNSRSEMNVSTLELGDSALYLCASSPQGANTGELFFGEGSRLTVL.

V and J are TRBV7-9 and TRBJ1-4; possibly TRBD1 for D (5 bases). CDR1 and CDR2 from the germline V gene are SEHNR and FQNEAQ (reference sequence). Trimming shortened V by 8 bases and J by 10 bases, and 20 bases separated the two germline ends. CDR3 size: 14 residues. CDR3 loop: CASGTGRAMGKLFF. For the CDR3, the DNA is TGTGCCAGCGGAACCGGCAGGGCTATGGGAAAACTGTTTTTT.

The chain employs TRBV6-5 and TRBJ2-7, with a tentative D call TRBD1 (8 bases). V was shortened by 0 bases and J by 6 bases, with 18 bases between the two germline ends. CDR1 MNHEY and CDR2 SVGAGI come from the germline V gene. The CDR3 runs to 16 residues. The CDR3 spells CASSYSPWTGRGEQYF. For the CDR3, the DNA is TGTGCCAGCAGTTACTCTCCCTGGACAGGGAGGGGCGAGCAGTACTTC.